A selection of T cell receptor beta chains follows, all from one sample in a study of neurological immune-mediated disorders. MiXCR was run by TCRdb on the 5' RACE reads, yielding one entry per CDR3 protein. Here the sample spans some 33,000 distinct CDR3 sequences, around 1.5% being singletons. The sequenced material came from PBMCs. The receptors stem from a woman between 25 and 40 years old with multiple sclerosis. The CDR3 runs from the conserved cysteine through the conserved F or W. The order of the fields is J gene, clone size, V gene, D gene, CDR3 protein, CDR3 DNA. A D gene is named only where the DNA matches it firmly. Clone size is given for some rows only: seen once, a few or many times, or a class if the clone is expanded.

>TRBJ1-6|many|TRBV12-3/TRBV12-4|TRBD1
CASGNGQGNSPLHF
TGTGCCAGCGGCAACGGACAGGGTAATTCACCCCTCCACTTT
>TRBJ2-7|many|TRBV15|-
CATSLGGTASYEQYF
TGTGCCACCAGCTTAGGGGGGACGGCCTCCTACGAGCAGTACTTC
>TRBJ2-3|many|TRBV5-1|TRBD2
CASSLVLAGADTQYF
TGCGCCAGCAGCTTGGTGCTAGCGGGGGCAGATACGCAGTATTTT
>TRBJ2-3|many|TRBV5-1|-
CASSLKTGPLGFTQYF
TGCGCCAGCAGCTTGAAGACGGGGCCGCTTGGATTCACGCAGTATTTT
>TRBJ2-3|many|TRBV7-2|-
CASSSSGLAMDTQYF
TGTGCCAGCAGCTCATCGGGTCTAGCGATGGATACGCAGTATTTT
>TRBJ2-7|many|TRBV5-1|-
CASSPGNYEQYF
TGCGCCAGCAGCCCGGGGAATTACGAGCAGTACTTC
>TRBJ1-2|many|TRBV12-3/TRBV12-4|-
CASSLIGWTYTF
TGTGCCAGCAGTTTAATAGGCTGGACCTACACCTTC
>TRBJ2-3|many|TRBV5-5|-
CASSLEGDTDTQYF
TGTGCCAGCAGCTTGGAAGGGGACACAGATACGCAGTATTTT
>TRBJ2-5|many|TRBV6-4|TRBD2
CASSAGTSGGETQYF
TGTGCCAGCAGTGCCGGGACTAGCGGGGGAGAGACCCAGTACTTC
>TRBJ2-1|many|TRBV7-3|TRBD1
CASSVNRGPASEQFF
TGTGCCAGCAGCGTCAACAGGGGTCCGGCAAGTGAGCAGTTCTTC
>TRBJ1-1|many|TRBV11-2|-
CASSLAWGRYTEAFF
TGTGCCAGCAGCTTAGCCTGGGGACGGTACACTGAAGCTTTCTTT
>TRBJ2-7|-|TRBV11-1|-
CASSRNSGSEQYF
TGTGCCAGCAGTCGCAACTCAGGGTCCGAGCAGTACTTC
>TRBJ2-7|many|TRBV24-1|-
CATSDRRVSEQYF
TGTGCCACCAGTGATCGCAGGGTGAGCGAGCAGTACTTC
>TRBJ2-1|-|TRBV4-3|TRBD2
CASSQEDSGGYSYNEQFF
TGCGCCAGCAGCCAAGAGGATTCCGGGGGGTACTCCTACAATGAGCAGTTCTTC
>TRBJ2-7|many|TRBV6-2/TRBV6-3|-
CAGGRGDPIYEQYF
TGTGCCGGCGGTAGGGGAGACCCAATCTACGAGCAGTACTTC
>TRBJ2-3|few|TRBV7-2|-
CASSRVAASTDTQYF
TGTGCCAGCAGCCGGGTAGCGGCTAGCACAGATACGCAGTATTTT
>TRBJ2-4|many|TRBV2|TRBD1
CASSPDRGDIQYF
TGTGCCAGCAGTCCAGACAGGGGTGACATTCAGTACTTC
>TRBJ2-7|many|TRBV20-1|-
CSAASGAFSYEQYF
TGCAGTGCTGCCAGTGGAGCGTTCTCCTACGAGCAGTACTTC
>TRBJ2-2|medium-sized|TRBV6-4|-
CASSDSESGELFF
TGTGCCAGCAGTGACTCAGAGTCCGGGGAGCTGTTTTTT
>TRBJ1-2|many|TRBV5-5|-
CASRGKGGYTF
TGTGCCAGCAGGGGGAAGGGCGGCTACACCTTC
>TRBJ1-2|many|TRBV7-9|-
CASSLENGPTRGYTF
TGTGCCAGCAGCTTAGAGAATGGTCCGACACGGGGCTACACCTTC
>TRBJ1-1|many|TRBV5-1|-
CASLGGSFMNTEAFF
TGCGCCAGCCTCGGAGGCAGTTTCATGAACACTGAAGCTTTCTTT
>TRBJ1-6|many|TRBV20-1|-
CSAKGGSNSPLHF
TGCAGTGCTAAAGGGGGTAGTAACTCACCCCTCCACTTT
>TRBJ1-1|many|TRBV7-2|-
CASNTGWNTEAFF
TGTGCCAGCAACACGGGGTGGAACACTGAAGCTTTCTTT
>TRBJ1-1|many|TRBV20-1|TRBD1
CSANTGTGITEAFF
TGCAGTGCAAATACCGGGACAGGGATCACTGAAGCTTTCTTT
>TRBJ2-5|many|TRBV12-3/TRBV12-4|TRBD2
CASSFSTSGGETQYF
TGTGCCAGCAGTTTCTCGACTAGCGGGGGGGAGACCCAGTACTTC
>TRBJ2-7|many|TRBV7-9|TRBD1
CASSQDRVQYF
TGTGCCAGCAGCCAAGACAGGGTGCAGTACTTC
>TRBJ1-1|many|TRBV5-1|-
CASSFGGSEAFF
TGCGCCAGCAGCTTTGGGGGATCTGAAGCTTTCTTT
>TRBJ1-3|many|TRBV7-6|-
CASSFSESGNTIYF
TGTGCCAGCAGCTTTTCGGAATCTGGAAACACCATATATTTT
>TRBJ1-1|many|TRBV20-1|TRBD1
CSAPRQGTMNTEAFF
TGCAGTGCCCCCCGACAGGGAACCATGAACACTGAAGCTTTCTTT
>TRBJ2-7|many|TRBV5-1|TRBD1
CASSLGQGRNYEQYF
TGCGCCAGCAGCTTGGGACAGGGTCGAAACTACGAGCAGTACTTC
>TRBJ1-1|many|TRBV7-9|-
CASSLAMNTEAFF
TGTGCCAGCAGCTTAGCTATGAACACTGAAGCTTTCTTT
>TRBJ2-7|many|TRBV20-1|-
CSAAPQGHEQYF
TGCAGTGCTGCGCCACAGGGCCACGAGCAGTACTTC
>TRBJ2-3|many|TRBV6-2/TRBV6-3|-
CASTRLPETPGPDTQYF
TGTGCCAGCACCCGACTTCCGGAGACCCCAGGCCCAGATACGCAGTATTTT
>TRBJ2-7|-|TRBV20-1|TRBD1
CSGSGQGIEQYF
TGCAGTGGCTCCGGACAGGGGATAGAGCAGTACTTC